One and the same sample provided the 11 T cell receptor beta chains below, sequenced in a study of vaccination effects on CD4 cells after COVID-19. The antigens these receptors bind are not known. Antigen-specific CD4+ T cells were expanded with viral peptide pools in the ViraFEST assay before sequencing. Isolating CD4+ T cells followed 9 to 11 days of culture. Each participant was administered two doses of either the BNT162b2 or the mRNA-1273 vaccine. Method: immunoSEQ multiplex PCR; TCRdb's copy keeps in-frame clones and lacks some. This sample has roughly 59,000 clones; under 80% occur once, and the top ten carry 1.5% to 2%. The sequences come from CD4+ T cells from PBMCs cultured with HCoV-OC43 spike peptides, collected after COVID-19 vaccination. Subset: HCoV-OC43 spike overlapping peptide pool stimulation. The receptors stem from a human donor who received a COVID-19 vaccine.

This chain links TRBV6-6 with TRBJ1-1; D is uncertain. V gave up 7 bases and J gave up 3 bases, with 15 bases separating them. The CDR3 sequence is 14 residues long. Per germline, CDR1 MNHNY and CDR2 SVGAGI (reference sequence). The CDR3: CASKFGDLDTEAFF. The CDR3 nucleotides read TGTGCCAGCAAGTTCGGAGATTTGGACACTGAAGCTTTCTTT.

The V gene is TRBV19, the J gene TRBJ2-5; TRBD2 might be the D (5 bases). There are 15 residues in the CDR3. Germline V gene sequence: CDR1 LNHDA, CDR2 SQIVND (reference sequence). Trimming stripped 3 bases from V and 5 bases from J, with 16 bases between. The CDR3 loop is CASSIDGAGRETQYF. The CDR3 nucleotides read TGTGCCAGTAGTATCGACGGCGCGGGCAGGGAGACCCAGTACTTC. Looking up the rest from reference TRBV19 and TRBJ2-5 gives the full variable domain: DGGITQSPKYLFRKEGQNVTLSCEQNLNHDAMYWYRQDPGQGLRLIYYSQIVNDFQKGDIAEGYSVSREKKESFPLTVTSAQKNPTAFYLCASSIDGAGRETQYFGPGTRLLVL.

The rearrangement links TRBV5-1 to TRBJ2-5; 8 nucleotides line up with TRBD2. The germline CDR1 and CDR2 sequences are SGHRS and YFSETQ. V shed 3 bases and J 2 bases; nucleotides not matched to a gene: 6. This CDR3 comprises 15 residues. The CDR3 nucleotides read TGCGCCAGCAGCTCGGGGGGGACCTCACAAGAGACCCAGTACTTC. This translates into CASSSGGTSQETQYF.

The chain links TRBV18 to TRBJ2-7, with D possibly being TRBD1 (5 bases). The germline gives CDR1 KGHSH, CDR2 LQKENI. With 6 bases removed from V and 4 bases from J, the gap between germline ends came to 13 bases. The CDR3 has 13 residues. The CDR3 DNA reads as TGTGCCAGCTCTCTCCAGGGTGGGTACGAGCAGTACGTC. Residues: CASSLQGGYEQYV.

This clone was found once. This chain joins TRBV6-1 and TRBJ1-1; D possibly corresponds to TRBD1 (5 bases). The germline V gene encodes CDR1 MNHNS and CDR2 SASEGT. V was pared by 2 bases and J by 4 bases, with 14 bases between. The CDR3 loop spans 15 amino acids. In nucleotides, the CDR3 is TGTGCCAGCAGTGAATTTAGGGTTGGGGGCACTGAAGCTTTCTTT. The encoded protein is CASSEFRVGGTEAFF.

The rearrangement joins TRBV29-1 to TRBJ2-5; TRBD2 matches at 7 bases. CDR3 length: 14 amino acids. The V segment lost 2 bases and the J segment 5 bases; nucleotides outside the gene matches: 8. Germline V lookup: CDR1 SQVTM, CDR2 ANQGSEA. The CDR3 protein is CSVERGGPTETQYF. The CDR3 DNA follows: TGCAGCGTTGAACGCGGGGGACCTACGGAGACCCAGTACTTC.

The chain carries TRBV18 and TRBJ2-7; no reliable D call. The CDR3 totals 12 residues. V was cut by 2 bases and J by 3 bases, with 5 bases left in between. Germline-derived CDR1 and CDR2 are KGHSH and LQKENI. CDR3 nucleotides: TGTGCCAGCTCACCAAACGTCTACGAGCAGTACGTC. This sequence encodes CASSPNVYEQYV.

Worth noting for this clone: Other DNA sequences in the sample encode the same CDR3. J is TRBJ2-1 and V is TRBV9, with TRBD2 matching 16 bases. Germline assignment: CDR1 SGDLS and CDR2 YYNGEE. The CDR3 runs to 20 residues. The junction had 7 bases not matched to a gene; V was cut back by 1 base and J by 0 bases. In DNA, the CDR3 is TGTGCCAGCAGCGTAACATCCGGGACTAGCGGGGGGGCCTCCTACAATGAGCAGTTCTTC. It specifies CASSVTSGTSGGASYNEQFF.

This clone was seen more than once but under ten times. The V and J genes are TRBV5-8 and TRBJ1-2; D unresolved. Germline CDR1 SGHTS, CDR2 YDEGEE. The CDR3 extends over 14 amino acids. The V and J ends lost 2 bases and 6 bases respectively, with 14 bases between them. This CDR3 is CASSFGQTGNGYTF. The CDR3, as DNA: TGTGCCAGCAGCTTTGGGCAAACGGGAAATGGCTACACCTTC.

The J gene is TRBJ1-5, the V gene TRBV15; D perhaps matches TRBD1 (6 bases). Germline assignment: CDR1 LNHNV and CDR2 YYDKDF (reference sequence). V lost 3 bases to trimming and J lost 5 bases, with 11 bases between them. CDR3 size: 14 residues. DNA for the CDR3: TGTGCCACCAGCAGGGGGGGCGCGCATCAGCCCCAGCATTTT. It encodes CATSRGGAHQPQHF.

Regarding this clone: The sample carries other DNA sequences with the same CDR3. The gene calls are TRBV5-1 and TRBJ2-5; maybe TRBD1 (5 bases). Trimming removed 0 bases at V and 2 bases at J, with 11 bases between. Germline loops: CDR1 SGHRS, CDR2 YFSETQ. This CDR3 has 15 residues. The CDR3 nucleotides read TGCGCCAGCAGCTTGGCCCCCACAGGTCAAGAGACCCAGTACTTC. Amino acid sequence: CASSLAPTGQETQYF.